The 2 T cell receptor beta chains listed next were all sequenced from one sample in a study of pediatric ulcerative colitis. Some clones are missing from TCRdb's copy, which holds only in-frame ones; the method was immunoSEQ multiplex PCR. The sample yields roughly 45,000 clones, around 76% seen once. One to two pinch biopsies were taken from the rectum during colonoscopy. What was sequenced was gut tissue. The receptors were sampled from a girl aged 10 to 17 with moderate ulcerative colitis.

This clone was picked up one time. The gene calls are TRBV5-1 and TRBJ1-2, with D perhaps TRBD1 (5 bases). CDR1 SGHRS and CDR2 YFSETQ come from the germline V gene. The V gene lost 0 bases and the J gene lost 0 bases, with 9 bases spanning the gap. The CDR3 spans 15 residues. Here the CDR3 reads CASSLGGPSNYGYTF. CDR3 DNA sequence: TGCGCCAGCAGCTTGGGGGGCCCCTCTAACTATGGCTACACCTTC.

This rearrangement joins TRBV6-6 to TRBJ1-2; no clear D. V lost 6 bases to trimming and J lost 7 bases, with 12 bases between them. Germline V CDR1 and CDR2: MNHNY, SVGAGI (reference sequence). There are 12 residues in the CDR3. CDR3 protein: CASSASPSGYTF. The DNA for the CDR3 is TGTGCCAGCAGCGCTAGTCCTTCTGGCTACACCTTC.